The 16 T cell receptor beta chains below all came from one sample that was sequenced in a study of cytomegalovirus exposure and HLA in healthy donors. With 60 Vbeta and 13 Jbeta primers, the PCR was carried out. Clones were sequenced by immunoSEQ multiplex PCR, and TCRdb holds only the in-frame ones, with some missing. Here the sample spans 150,000 to 200,000 clones, roughly 86% being singletons. Sequenced: PBMCs. These receptors were taken from a young woman in good health and CMV-seronegative.

The chain has TRBV4-3 and TRBJ2-5; TRBD2 matches 10 bases. The J call is doubtful: the DNA matches TRBJ2-7 better. The CDR3 is made up of 15 amino acids. CDR1 and CDR2 from the germline V gene are LGHNA and YSLEER. The CDR3 sequence: CASSQTLAGVGEQYF. DNA of the CDR3: TGCGCCAGCAGCCAAACCCTAGCGGGAGTTGGCGAGCAGTACTTC.

The chain has TRBV2 and TRBJ2-3; 11 bases line up with TRBD2. The CDR3 totals 17 residues. The V and J ends lost 5 bases and 0 bases, in that order; junction bases with no gene match: 7. Germline loops: CDR1 SNHLY, CDR2 FYNNEI. CDR3 sequence (DNA): TGTGCCAGCAGTCCCCGCCGGACTAGCGGGAGCACAGATACGCAGTATTTT. It codes for CASSPRRTSGSTDTQYF.

This clone was detected a few times. The V gene is TRBV6-5, the J gene TRBJ2-5; D is possibly TRBD2 (6 bases). The CDR3 contains 16 residues. The germline gives CDR1 MNHEY, CDR2 SVGAGI. Trimming pared 0 bases from V and 5 bases from J, leaving 16 bases between. The CDR3 spells CASSYSSNGLWETQYF. CDR3 sequence (DNA): TGTGCCAGCAGTTACTCGAGCAATGGACTATGGGAGACCCAGTACTTC.

The chain couples TRBV30 to TRBJ2-3, with 8 positions matching TRBD1. The V gene end was trimmed by 1 base and the J gene end by 4 bases; junction bases not matched to a gene: 7. Germline V lookup: CDR1 GTSNPN, CDR2 SVGIG (reference sequence). The CDR3 runs 15 residues. This CDR3 reads CAWSESGGTADTQYF. The DNA for the CDR3 is TGTGCCTGGAGTGAGTCAGGGGGCACGGCAGATACGCAGTATTTT.

The chain joins TRBV5-8 to TRBJ2-1; 8 nucleotides match TRBD1. V shed 4 bases and J 5 bases; nucleotides not matched to a gene: 11. The CDR3 contains 16 residues. The V gene's germline CDR1 is SGHTS and CDR2 YDEGEE. The CDR3 region has the DNA TGTGCCAGCAGCCCTACCGGACAGGGTCGGGACAATGAGCAGTTCTTC. Its translation: CASSPTGQGRDNEQFF.

This clone came up once. This chain joins TRBV6-5 and TRBJ1-5; D is perhaps TRBD1 (6 bases). Trimming pared 5 bases from V and 9 bases from J, leaving 14 bases between. The CDR3 length is 13 residues. Germline V CDR1 and CDR2: MNHEY, SVGAGI. CDR3 protein: CASSRDTLGPQHF. The DNA for the CDR3 is TGTGCCAGCAGTCGGGACACCCTGGGGCCCCAGCATTTT.

The V gene is TRBV7-6, the J gene TRBJ2-5; D possibly corresponds to TRBD2 (6 bases). V lost 5 bases and J 5 bases, leaving 18 bases between the germline ends. Germline loops: CDR1 SGHVS, CDR2 FNYEAQ. This CDR3 is 15 amino acids long. The CDR3 DNA reads as TGTGCCAGCAGCCGAGGCTCTGGGAGGTGGGAGACCCAGTACTTC. Amino acid sequence: CASSRGSGRWETQYF.

The chain joins TRBV19 to TRBJ2-3; 10 bases line up with TRBD2. J gave up 4 bases and V 10 bases, and 8 bases lay outside the gene matches. The CDR3 is 14 amino acids. Germline assignment: CDR1 LNHDA and CDR2 SQIVND (reference sequence). CDR3: CATDPSGGSDTQYF. The CDR3 region has the DNA TGTGCCACCGATCCTAGCGGGGGTTCAGATACGCAGTATTTT.

The V call is TRBV13, the J call TRBJ2-7; D remains ambiguous. Germline V gene lookup returns CDR1 PRHDT and CDR2 FYEKMQ (reference sequence). The V end was cut by 0 bases, the J end by 2 bases, with 8 bases between. This CDR3 contains 14 residues. The CDR3 protein is CASSLGLSPYEQYF. CDR3 nucleotides: TGTGCCAGCAGCTTAGGCCTCTCCCCCTACGAGCAGTACTTC.

The chain has TRBV6-1 and TRBJ1-2; TRBD1 matches 10 bases. Germline trimming cut 3 bases from V and 7 bases from J; bases unmatched to any gene: 8. Germline CDR1 is MNHNS and CDR2 is SASEGT. This CDR3 is 15 amino acids long. The CDR3 sequence: CASSEGDRGSFGYTF. The DNA for the CDR3 is TGTGCCAGCAGTGAGGGGGACAGGGGTTCGTTTGGCTACACCTTC.

This clone turned up a few times. The V call is TRBV6-6, the J call TRBJ2-7; maybe TRBD2 (5 bases). Per germline, CDR1 MNHNY and CDR2 SVGAGI (reference sequence). The CDR3 is made up of 14 amino acids. Trimming stripped 2 bases from V and 4 bases from J, with 12 bases between. The CDR3 DNA reads as TGTGCCAGCAGTTACGACGAATTAGCGTACGAGCAGTACTTC. This translates into CASSYDELAYEQYF.

The rearrangement uses TRBV11-1 and TRBJ2-1; 9 bases map to TRBD1. The CDR3 spans 15 residues. CDR1 SGHAT and CDR2 FQDESV come from the germline V gene (reference sequence). The V gene end was trimmed by 8 bases and the J gene end by 4 bases; junction bases not matched to a gene: 9. CDR3 amino acids: CASRPKQGAYNEQFF. The CDR3 bases are TGTGCCAGCCGCCCTAAACAGGGGGCATACAATGAGCAGTTCTTC.

This rearrangement joins TRBV7-7 to TRBJ2-5; D is possibly TRBD2 (7 bases). The CDR3 is made up of 15 amino acids. CDR1 is SSHAT, CDR2 FNYEAQ, per germline (reference sequence). This CDR3 is CVSTGGRGQQETQYF. CDR3 nucleotides: TGTGTTAGCACCGGGGGGCGGGGACAACAAGAGACCCAGTACTTC. Drawing the rest from reference TRBV7-7 and TRBJ2-5, the complete variable domain is GAGVSQSPRYKVTKRGQDVTLRCDPISSHATLYWYQQALGQGPEFLTYFNYEAQPDKSGLPSDRFSAERPEGSISTLTIQRTEQRDSAMYRCVSTGGRGQQETQYFGPGTRLLVL.

The chain links TRBV25-1 to TRBJ2-3; TRBD2 might be the D (6 bases). The CDR3 loop spans 15 amino acids. V lost 4 bases to trimming and J lost 2 bases, with 13 bases between them. CDR1 and CDR2 from the germline V gene are MGHDK and SYGVNS. The CDR3 sequence: CASSARDSNTDTQYF. The CDR3 region has the DNA TGTGCCAGCAGTGCCCGGGACTCCAACACAGATACGCAGTATTTT.

The rearrangement uses TRBV11-1 and TRBJ1-2, with a tentative D call TRBD1 (5 bases). Germline V gene lookup returns CDR1 SGHAT and CDR2 FQDESV (reference sequence). V lost 5 bases and J 2 bases, leaving 12 bases between the germline ends. The CDR3 is 14 residues long. The CDR3 loop reads CASSPRGENYGYTF. The CDR3 DNA is TGTGCCAGCAGCCCCCGGGGGGAGAACTATGGCTACACCTTC.

The chain joins TRBV6-1 to TRBJ2-7, with a tentative D call TRBD1 (6 bases). Germline loops: CDR1 MNHNS, CDR2 SASEGT. Trimming left V 6 bases short and J 3 bases short, with 15 bases between. The CDR3 contains 14 residues. The CDR3 DNA sequence: TGTGCCAGCAGAGGGACAACGGTAAGCTACGAGCAGTACTTC. It is translated as CASRGTTVSYEQYF.